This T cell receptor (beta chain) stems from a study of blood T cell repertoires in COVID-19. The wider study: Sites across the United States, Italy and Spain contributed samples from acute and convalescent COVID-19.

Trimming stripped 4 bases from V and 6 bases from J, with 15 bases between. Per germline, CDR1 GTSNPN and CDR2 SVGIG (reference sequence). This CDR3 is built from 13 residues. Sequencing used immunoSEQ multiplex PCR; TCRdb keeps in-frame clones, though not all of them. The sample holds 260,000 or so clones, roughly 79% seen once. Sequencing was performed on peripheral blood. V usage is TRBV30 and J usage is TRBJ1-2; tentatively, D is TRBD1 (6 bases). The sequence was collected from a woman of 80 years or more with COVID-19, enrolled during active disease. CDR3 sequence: CAWTRGGGDGYTF. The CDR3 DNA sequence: TGTGCCTGGACGCGGGGGGGCGGGGATGGCTACACCTTC. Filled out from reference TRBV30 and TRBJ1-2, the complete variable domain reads SQTIHQWPATLVQPVGSPLSLECTVEGTSNPNLYWYRQAAGRGLQLLFYSVGIGQISSEVPQNLSASRPQDRQFILSSKKLLLSDSGFYLCAWTRGGGDGYTFGSGTRLTVV.